These T cell receptor beta chains were read from a single sample in a study of graft-versus-host responses after intestinal transplantation. The antigens for these receptors are not known. Assay used: immunoSEQ multiplex PCR; TCRdb lists only in-frame clones, some missing. The table has more than 95,000 clones, about nine tenths seen once. The starting material was unstimulated CD4+ T cells sorted from spleen or lymph node cells, obtained before intestinal transplant. Receptor source: a human donor who received an intestinal transplant. The CDR3 runs from the conserved cysteine through the conserved F or W. A D gene is named only where the DNA matches it firmly. Part of the rows lack a size; the others show once, few, many or a class for expanded clones.

j_gene: TRBJ2-3
abundance: -
v_gene: TRBV7-6
d_gene: TRBD2
CDR3aa: CASSRGTSGGGPQGTQYF
CDR3nt: TGTGCCAGCAGTAGGGGGACTAGCGGGGGAGGTCCCCAAGGTACGCAGTATTTT

j_gene: TRBJ2-2
abundance: -
v_gene: TRBV6-6
d_gene: -
CDR3aa: CASRTGVTGELFF
CDR3nt: TGTGCCAGCAGAACGGGGGTCACCGGGGAGCTGTTTTTT

j_gene: TRBJ2-1
abundance: -
v_gene: TRBV2
d_gene: -
CDR3aa: CASSLTGTDEQFF
CDR3nt: TGTGCCAGCAGCCTTACAGGGACGGATGAGCAGTTCTTC

j_gene: TRBJ2-7
abundance: -
v_gene: TRBV5-5
d_gene: -
CDR3aa: CASSPLATSYEQYF
CDR3nt: TGTGCCAGCAGTCCTCTAGCGACCTCCTACGAGCAGTACTTC

j_gene: TRBJ1-3
abundance: -
v_gene: TRBV5-1
d_gene: -
CDR3aa: CASSLGHPSSGNTIYF
CDR3nt: TGCGCCAGCAGCTTGGGACATCCGAGCTCTGGAAACACCATATATTTT

j_gene: TRBJ2-3
abundance: -
v_gene: TRBV4-3
d_gene: TRBD2
CDR3aa: CASSQSPGLAGYTDTQYF
CDR3nt: TGCGCCAGCAGCCAATCCCCCGGGCTAGCGGGGTACACAGATACGCAGTATTTT

j_gene: TRBJ1-5
abundance: -
v_gene: TRBV2
d_gene: TRBD1
CDR3aa: CASTDRQGGDQPQHF
CDR3nt: TGTGCCAGCACCGATCGACAGGGAGGAGATCAGCCCCAGCATTTT

j_gene: TRBJ2-7
abundance: -
v_gene: TRBV28
d_gene: TRBD2
CDR3aa: CASSLGGLAGGGTYEQYF
CDR3nt: TGTGCCAGCAGTTTAGGGGGTCTAGCGGGAGGAGGAACCTACGAGCAGTACTTC

j_gene: TRBJ1-2
abundance: -
v_gene: TRBV2
d_gene: -
CDR3aa: CASAMGASSAYGYTF
CDR3nt: TGTGCCAGCGCCATGGGTGCTTCGAGCGCCTATGGCTACACCTTC

j_gene: TRBJ1-4
abundance: -
v_gene: TRBV27
d_gene: -
CDR3aa: CASSFEGANEKLFF
CDR3nt: TGTGCCAGCAGTTTCGAAGGAGCTAATGAAAAACTGTTTTTT

j_gene: TRBJ2-2
abundance: -
v_gene: TRBV7-9
d_gene: -
CDR3aa: CASSAPTHQEGNTGELFF
CDR3nt: TGTGCCAGCAGCGCACCGACCCATCAAGAGGGGAACACCGGGGAGCTGTTTTTT

j_gene: TRBJ1-5
abundance: -
v_gene: TRBV7-2
d_gene: -
CDR3aa: CASSRREGGQPQHF
CDR3nt: TGTGCCAGCAGCCGTAGAGAGGGAGGACAGCCCCAGCATTTT

j_gene: TRBJ1-4
abundance: -
v_gene: TRBV6-5
d_gene: TRBD1
CDR3aa: CASSTTGTANEKLFF
CDR3nt: TGTGCCAGCAGTACCACCGGGACAGCAAATGAAAAACTGTTTTTT

j_gene: TRBJ2-2
abundance: -
v_gene: TRBV5-4
d_gene: TRBD2
CDR3aa: CASSLMVGGAYTGELFF
CDR3nt: TGTGCCAGCAGCTTGATGGTCGGGGGGGCGTACACCGGGGAGCTGTTTTTT

j_gene: TRBJ2-1
abundance: -
v_gene: TRBV11-2
d_gene: -
CDR3aa: CASSLTAYNEQFF
CDR3nt: TGTGCCAGCAGCCTGACTGCTTACAATGAGCAGTTCTTC

j_gene: TRBJ2-7
abundance: -
v_gene: TRBV5-1
d_gene: -
CDR3aa: CASSLPGLSYEQYF
CDR3nt: TGCGCCAGCAGCTTACCGGGTCTATCCTACGAGCAGTACTTC

j_gene: TRBJ2-7
abundance: -
v_gene: TRBV19
d_gene: -
CDR3aa: CASSRTQSYEQYF
CDR3nt: TGTGCCAGTAGTAGAACACAATCCTACGAGCAGTACTTC

j_gene: TRBJ2-2
abundance: once
v_gene: TRBV5-1
d_gene: TRBD2
CDR3aa: CASTLSGTPGELFF
CDR3nt: TGCGCCAGCACCTTAAGCGGGACCCCCGGGGAGCTGTTTTTT

j_gene: TRBJ2-7
abundance: few
v_gene: TRBV6-5
d_gene: -
CDR3aa: CASSPPPRVEQYF
CDR3nt: TGTGCCAGCAGCCCCCCGCCGAGAGTCGAGCAGTACTTC

j_gene: TRBJ1-3
abundance: once
v_gene: TRBV7-9
d_gene: -
CDR3aa: CASDNSGNTIYF
CDR3nt: TGTGCCAGCGACAACTCTGGAAACACCATATATTTT

j_gene: TRBJ2-5
abundance: -
v_gene: TRBV12-5
d_gene: TRBD2
CDR3aa: CASGAGLAVQETQYF
CDR3nt: TGTGCTAGTGGCGCCGGACTAGCGGTCCAAGAGACCCAGTACTTC

j_gene: TRBJ1-2
abundance: -
v_gene: TRBV29-1
d_gene: -
CDR3aa: CSDALALNYGYTF
CDR3nt: TGCAGCGACGCCCTAGCTCTGAACTATGGCTACACCTTC

j_gene: TRBJ2-3
abundance: -
v_gene: TRBV29-1
d_gene: TRBD1
CDR3aa: CSVRDRGRTSTDTQYF
CDR3nt: TGCAGCGTCCGGGACAGGGGACGCACTAGCACAGATACGCAGTATTTT

j_gene: TRBJ1-2
abundance: once
v_gene: TRBV18
d_gene: -
CDR3aa: CASSPNEQGFLYGYTF
CDR3nt: TGTGCCAGCTCACCAAACGAACAGGGATTCCTCTATGGCTACACCTTC

j_gene: TRBJ1-1
abundance: once
v_gene: TRBV2
d_gene: -
CDR3aa: CASSEQGRKTEAFF
CDR3nt: TGTGCCAGCAGTGAGCAGGGAAGAAAGACTGAAGCTTTCTTT

j_gene: TRBJ1-2
abundance: once
v_gene: TRBV11-2
d_gene: TRBD1
CDR3aa: CASSLSHRGYGDYTF
CDR3nt: TGTGCCAGCAGCTTATCCCACAGGGGGTATGGGGACTACACCTTC

j_gene: TRBJ2-5
abundance: -
v_gene: TRBV20-1
d_gene: -
CDR3aa: CSGAHGETQYF
CDR3nt: TGCAGTGGAGCCCACGGAGAGACCCAGTACTTC

j_gene: TRBJ2-1
abundance: -
v_gene: TRBV9
d_gene: TRBD1
CDR3aa: CASSVEGAVGNEQFF
CDR3nt: TGTGCCAGCAGCGTAGAGGGGGCAGTAGGCAATGAGCAGTTCTTC

j_gene: TRBJ2-3
abundance: -
v_gene: TRBV6-1
d_gene: -
CDR3aa: CASSGRDSRTDTQYF
CDR3nt: TGTGCCAGCAGTGGCCGGGACTCCCGCACAGATACGCAGTATTTT

j_gene: TRBJ2-1
abundance: once
v_gene: TRBV28
d_gene: TRBD2
CDR3aa: CASSLHSGAGGRYNEQFF
CDR3nt: TGTGCCAGCAGTTTACATAGCGGGGCGGGAGGGCGGTACAATGAGCAGTTCTTC

j_gene: TRBJ2-5
abundance: -
v_gene: TRBV20-1
d_gene: -
CDR3aa: CSAPKETQYF
CDR3nt: TGCAGTGCTCCCAAAGAGACCCAGTACTTC

j_gene: TRBJ1-1
abundance: few
v_gene: TRBV18
d_gene: TRBD1
CDR3aa: CASSTGEKGKAAFF
CDR3nt: TGTGCCAGCTCAACAGGGGAAAAGGGAAAAGCAGCTTTCTTT

j_gene: TRBJ1-6
abundance: -
v_gene: TRBV5-4
d_gene: -
CDR3aa: CASSLDRTNSPLHF
CDR3nt: TGTGCCAGCAGCTTGGACAGAACTAATTCACCCCTCCACTTT

j_gene: TRBJ2-3
abundance: -
v_gene: TRBV10-3
d_gene: -
CDR3aa: CAISEDGGDTQYF
CDR3nt: TGTGCCATCAGTGAGGACGGGGGAGATACGCAGTATTTT

j_gene: TRBJ1-4
abundance: -
v_gene: TRBV9
d_gene: -
CDR3aa: CASSATGHATNEKLFF
CDR3nt: TGTGCCAGCAGCGCCACAGGGCATGCAACTAATGAAAAACTGTTTTTT

j_gene: TRBJ1-4
abundance: -
v_gene: TRBV2
d_gene: -
CDR3aa: CASYQRRPTEKLFF
CDR3nt: TGTGCCAGCTACCAACGGAGGCCGACGGAAAAACTGTTTTTT

j_gene: TRBJ2-7
abundance: -
v_gene: TRBV18
d_gene: -
CDR3aa: CASSPVGSGAGSYEQYF
CDR3nt: TGTGCCAGCTCACCAGTTGGGTCAGGGGCCGGAAGTTACGAGCAGTACTTC

j_gene: TRBJ1-2
abundance: -
v_gene: TRBV2
d_gene: -
CDR3aa: CASSVLPGVSGYTF
CDR3nt: TGTGCCAGCAGTGTCTTGCCAGGTGTTAGTGGCTACACCTTC

j_gene: TRBJ2-7
abundance: -
v_gene: TRBV28
d_gene: -
CDR3aa: CASSWGRTYEQYF
CDR3nt: TGTGCCAGCAGTTGGGGCCGGACCTACGAGCAGTACTTC

j_gene: TRBJ2-7
abundance: -
v_gene: TRBV7-8
d_gene: TRBD1
CDR3aa: CASSFFQGDLYYEQYF
CDR3nt: TGTGCCAGCAGCTTCTTCCAGGGGGACCTCTACTACGAGCAGTACTTC

j_gene: TRBJ2-5
abundance: -
v_gene: TRBV18
d_gene: -
CDR3aa: CASSPSPRGAGETQYF
CDR3nt: TGTGCCAGCTCACCATCCCCGCGGGGAGCCGGGGAGACCCAGTACTTC

j_gene: TRBJ2-2
abundance: -
v_gene: TRBV15
d_gene: TRBD2
CDR3aa: CATSRGRAAGENTGELFF
CDR3nt: TGTGCCACCAGCAGAGGTCGGGCAGCGGGGGAAAACACCGGGGAGCTGTTTTTT

j_gene: TRBJ1-1
abundance: -
v_gene: TRBV5-6
d_gene: -
CDR3aa: CASSFNRVDPKAFF
CDR3nt: TGTGCCAGCAGCTTCAACAGGGTGGACCCCAAAGCTTTCTTT

j_gene: TRBJ1-2
abundance: -
v_gene: TRBV30
d_gene: -
CDR3aa: CAWSALYYGYTF
CDR3nt: TGTGCCTGGAGTGCCTTATACTATGGCTACACCTTC

j_gene: TRBJ2-7
abundance: -
v_gene: TRBV12-5
d_gene: TRBD2
CDR3aa: CASGLEATSGPGGEQYF
CDR3nt: TGTGCTAGTGGTTTGGAGGCGACTAGCGGCCCAGGCGGAGAGCAGTACTTC

j_gene: TRBJ1-4
abundance: -
v_gene: TRBV10-3
d_gene: -
CDR3aa: CAISRGVNEKLFF
CDR3nt: TGTGCCATCAGCCGGGGGGTTAATGAAAAACTGTTTTTT

j_gene: TRBJ1-2
abundance: -
v_gene: TRBV18
d_gene: -
CDR3aa: CASSPGGVGYTF
CDR3nt: TGTGCCAGCTCACCGGGGGGGGTTGGCTACACCTTC